This TCR beta chain was sequenced during a study of technical replicates of blood from a handful of donors (dated by TCRdb to the late 2010s). As regards this clone: The antigen it recognizes is unknown. No clone much larger than this one lies a single base away; base qualities are absent.

Receptor amplification or capture employed the immunoSEQ multiplex PCR assay. In its TCRdb copy, this immuneACCESS table keeps in-frame sequences only and misses some clones. Where compared with another copy, unresolved V genes explain less than half of these, and the others have no known cause. The sample includes tens of thousands of clones, with approximately 96% observed a single time. Together, the top ten hold more than 0.15% of the sample. This TCR was recovered from a human donor in good health. The sample was T cells isolated from PBMCs.

The CDR3 region has the sequence CASSVTRTGNTEAFF. The DNA sequence follows: TGTGCCAGCAGCGTTACCCGGACAGGGAACACTGAAGCTTTCTTT. The sequence is built from TRBV2 and TRBJ1-1; 7 bases in the middle match TRBD1. CDR1 and CDR2, looked up from the germline V gene, are SNHLY and FYNNEI. Trimming leaves V shorter by 6 bases and J shorter by 1 base, with the junction holding 8 bases beyond the gene matches. The CDR3 sequence holds 15 residues, the cysteine and phenylalanine included. The sequence is cut down to CDR3 DNA, 45 bases in frame from base 1.